Each of the 27 T cell receptor beta chains below was sequenced from the same sample in a study of cytomegalovirus exposure and HLA in healthy donors (dated by TCRdb to about 2017). The library was obtained by the immunoSEQ multiplex PCR assay. A mixture of 60 forward primers for TCR Vbeta segments and 13 reverse primers for TCR Jbeta segments was used in the multiplex PCR. What TCRdb holds here is the immuneACCESS table cut down to in-frame rearrangements. Part of the clones is not present; checked against another copy, under half of the missing clones reflect an unresolved V gene, and the others are unexplained. This sample comprises under 110,000 clones, approximately 89% of them detected only once. About 4.3% of the sample goes to the ten largest clones. The sequenced sample consisted of PBMCs. These receptors all come from a young man in good health and CMV-seronegative.

The J gene is TRBJ2-7, the V gene TRBV7-9; the D gene is possibly TRBD1 (6 bases). The CDR3 totals 11 residues. Germline V gene lookup returns CDR1 SEHNR and CDR2 FQNEAQ (reference sequence). Trimming cost V 7 bases and J 13 bases, with 17 bases left between them. CDR3 nucleotides: TGTGCCAGCACCCACAGCGACAGGTATTACTTC. It specifies CASTHSDRYYF.

This clone was found a few times. The V call is TRBV16, the J call TRBJ1-4; possible D gene TRBD1, 5 bases. The length of the CDR3 is 15 residues. The V gene's germline CDR1 is KGHSY and CDR2 FQNENV. The ends were cut back, 4 bases at V and 8 bases at J, with 17 bases in the middle. CDR3 bases: TGTGCCAGCAGCCTAAACGGCGGGGCTCGAGAAAAACTGTTTTTT. Translated: CASSLNGGAREKLFF.

This clone was found once. The chain is built from TRBV7-6 and TRBJ2-5, with D possibly being TRBD2 (6 bases). Germline lookup yields CDR1 SGHVS and CDR2 FNYEAQ. The V gene lost 5 bases and the J gene lost 1 base, with 20 bases spanning the gap. CDR3 length equals 17 residues. The DNA of the CDR3 is TGTGCCAGCAGCCCGGGGTTTGGTAGCGGCTTCCAAGAGACCCAGTACTTC. This gives the protein CASSPGFGSGFQETQYF.

The V call is TRBV6-5, the J call TRBJ2-7; TRBD2 agrees at 8 bases. The assigned J gene may be wrong: the sequence end matches TRBJ2-5 better. Germline V gene sequence: CDR1 MNHEY, CDR2 SVGAGI. CDR3 length: 15 residues. DNA for the CDR3: TGTGCCAGCAGTACCCGGGTAGCGGGGCAAGAGACCCAGTACTTC. Encoded protein: CASSTRVAGQETQYF.

The gene calls are TRBV2 and TRBJ1-2; maybe TRBD1 (6 bases). V lost 0 bases and J lost 8, with 13 bases in between. Looked up from germline, CDR1 is SNHLY and CDR2 is FYNNEI. CDR3 length: 14 residues. The CDR3: CASSEARTARGYTF. The CDR3 DNA sequence: TGTGCCAGCAGTGAAGCGCGGACAGCTAGGGGCTACACCTTC.

The V call is TRBV4-1, the J call TRBJ1-2; 7 positions match TRBD1. J was trimmed by 3 bases and V by 2 bases; bases with no gene match: 9. Germline assignment: CDR1 MGHRA and CDR2 YSYEKL. This CDR3 is built from 16 residues. The CDR3 reads CASSQPRAGGHYGYTF. The CDR3 region has the DNA TGCGCCAGCAGCCAACCTCGGGCAGGGGGACACTATGGCTACACCTTC.

The table lists this clone with a count of one. The V gene is TRBV7-2, the J gene TRBJ2-6; 8 bases line up with TRBD1. J lost 0 bases, V lost 5 bases, and 9 bases had no gene match. This CDR3 has 18 amino acids. Germline V gene sequence: CDR1 SGHTA, CDR2 FQGNSA. The CDR3: CASSPWTGPFSGANVLTF. The CDR3, as DNA: TGTGCCAGCAGCCCATGGACAGGGCCCTTCTCTGGGGCCAACGTCCTGACTTTC.

The genes are TRBV4-2 and TRBJ2-7, with TRBD1 identical over 8 bases. CDR3 length equals 16 residues. The junction had 9 bases not matched to a gene; V was cut back by 3 bases and J by 2 bases. Germline V gene sequence: CDR1 LGHNA, CDR2 YNFKEQ. In DNA, the CDR3 is TGTGCCAGCAGCCAGGAGGACAGGGTGGTCCCCTACGAGCAGTACTTC. Translated, it gives CASSQEDRVVPYEQYF.

The chain combines TRBV6-4 with TRBJ2-3; 9 bases fit TRBD1. J gave up 0 bases and V 8 bases, and 6 bases lay outside the gene matches. CDR1 and CDR2 (germline): MRHNA, SNTAGT. CDR3 length: 15 amino acids. CDR3 loop: CASVRDRASTDTQYF. The CDR3 region has the DNA TGTGCCAGCGTTAGGGACAGGGCAAGCACAGATACGCAGTATTTT.

This chain joins TRBV19 and TRBJ1-6; the D gene is possibly TRBD1 (5 bases). The V end was cut by 4 bases, the J end by 13 bases, with 23 bases between. There are 16 residues in the CDR3. The germline CDR1 and CDR2 sequences are LNHDA and SQIVND (reference sequence). The CDR3 DNA follows: TGTGCCAGTAGTACCGCCTTGACAGCATTAATTCGGCCCCTCCACTTT. Translated, it gives CASSTALTALIRPLHF.

This clone was detected only once. The rearrangement joins TRBV28 to TRBJ1-4, with a weak D call TRBD1 (6 bases). Germline V gene lookup returns CDR1 MDHEN and CDR2 SYDVKM. Trimming shortened V by 2 bases and J by 7 bases, and 11 bases separated the two germline ends. There are 14 residues in the CDR3. This CDR3 reads CASSLKQGPEKLFF. The CDR3 DNA follows: TGTGCCAGCAGTTTAAAACAGGGACCTGAAAAACTGTTTTTT.

This clone was recorded only once. The rearrangement uses TRBV5-1 and TRBJ1-4; the D gene is possibly TRBD1 (6 bases). V lost 0 bases and J lost 2, with 14 bases in between. Germline V gives CDR1 SGHRS, CDR2 YFSETQ. This CDR3 contains 17 residues. Here the CDR3 DNA reads TGCGCCAGCAGCTTGGGGCAACCAGGGGCCACTAATGAAAAACTGTTTTTT. This gives the protein CASSLGQPGATNEKLFF.

The rearrangement joins TRBV7-2 to TRBJ2-3; a possible D gene is TRBD2 (6 bases). The germline V gene has CDR1 SGHTA and CDR2 FQGNSA. The CDR3 contains 14 residues. Trimming shortened V by 5 bases and J by 2 bases, and 11 bases separated the two germline ends. The CDR3 protein is CASSTSGFTDTQYF. The CDR3 nucleotides read TGTGCCAGCAGCACAAGCGGGTTCACAGATACGCAGTATTTT.

The CDR3 DNA sequence: TGCGCCAGCAGCCAAGAACTAGATTATGAGCAGTTCTTC. Translation gives CASSQELDYEQFF. The chain combines TRBV4-3 with TRBJ2-1; perhaps TRBD2 as D (5 bases). Trimming removed 0 bases at V and 8 bases at J, with 8 bases between. Germline lookup yields CDR1 LGHNA and CDR2 YSLEER. This CDR3 contains 13 residues.

V gene TRBV9 combines with J gene TRBJ2-7, with 7 bases fitting TRBD2. The junction had 15 bases not matched to a gene; V was cut back by 0 bases and J by 9 bases. The germline V gene encodes CDR1 SGDLS and CDR2 YYNGEE. This CDR3 comprises 16 residues. CDR3: CASSVGARLAKDGQYF. CDR3 bases: TGTGCCAGCAGCGTAGGAGCGAGACTAGCTAAAGACGGGCAGTACTTC.

This clone was counted a few times. The CDR3 DNA follows: TGCGCCAGCAGCTTGGCAGGGTTTTCACCCCTCCACTTT. It encodes CASSLAGFSPLHF. The V and J genes are TRBV5-1 and TRBJ1-6; tentatively, D is TRBD1 (5 bases). The CDR3 is 13 amino acids. Germline CDR1 and CDR2: SGHRS and YFSETQ. Trimming took 0 bases from V and 9 from J, leaving 7 bases between them.

The chain recombines TRBV5-6 with TRBJ1-3; tentative D call: TRBD1 (5 bases). From germline, CDR1 is SGHDT and CDR2 YYEEEE. V shed 0 bases and J shed 8 bases, with 15 bases lying between them. The length of the CDR3 is 15 residues. CDR3 region: CASSLELSEGHTIYF. DNA of the CDR3: TGTGCCAGCAGCTTGGAACTATCGGAGGGGCACACCATATATTTT.

The CDR3 reads CAGLTGLAGYTF. The CDR3 nucleotides are TGTGCCGGATTGACAGGACTAGCTGGCTACACCTTC. V is TRBV28 and J is TRBJ1-2; a possible D gene is TRBD1 (6 bases). This CDR3 spans 12 amino acids. The V end lost 11 bases, the J end lost 7 bases, and 17 bases lay between the germline ends. Germline CDR1 MDHEN, CDR2 SYDVKM.

This clone is a singleton in its sample. The chain employs TRBV6-1 and TRBJ1-2; 9 bases agree with TRBD1. J lost 4 bases, V lost 2 bases, and 8 bases had no gene match. Germline values: CDR1 MNHNS, CDR2 SASEGT. The CDR3 has 16 amino acids. CDR3 bases: TGTGCCAGCAGTGAATGGGGACAGGGCCCAGTCTATGGCTACACCTTC. Its protein product is CASSEWGQGPVYGYTF.

Concerning this clone itself: Other DNA sequences within the sample encode an identical CDR3. The V call is TRBV27, the J call TRBJ2-7, with 7 bases matching TRBD1. CDR3 length: 13 residues. The J segment lost 2 bases and the V segment lost 6 bases, leaving 4 bases of the junction unmatched. Germline assignment: CDR1 MNHEY and CDR2 SMNVEV (reference sequence). CDR3 loop: CASRFDRAYEQYF. CDR3 nucleotides: TGTGCCAGCAGATTCGACAGGGCCTACGAGCAGTACTTC.

This sequence joins TRBV29-1 and TRBJ1-2; 9 bases are shared with TRBD1. V gave up 6 bases and J gave up 4 bases; unmatched junction bases: 15. CDR1 is SQVTM, CDR2 ANQGSEA, per germline. This CDR3 has 16 amino acids. The chain's CDR3 is CSVGQGHSRFFYGYTF. DNA for the CDR3: TGCAGCGTGGGACAGGGACACTCTCGTTTTTTCTATGGCTACACCTTC.

This clone appeared a single time. V gene TRBV5-1 combines with J gene TRBJ2-7; 7 bases fit TRBD1. Trimming took 0 bases from V and 6 from J; bases not matched to a gene: 6. Looked up from germline, CDR1 is SGHRS and CDR2 is YFSETQ. The CDR3 has 14 residues. The CDR3 bases are TGCGCCAGCAGCTTGGATTGGGACAGTGGCGAGCAGTACTTC. This encodes CASSLDWDSGEQYF.

The chain couples TRBV2 to TRBJ1-5; no clear D. Germline CDR1 SNHLY, CDR2 FYNNEI. CDR3 length: 12 amino acids. Trimming left V 7 bases short and J 1 base short, with 5 bases between. CDR3 DNA: TGTGCCAGCAAGCTCAGCAATCAGCCCCAGCATTTT. This codes for CASKLSNQPQHF.

The gene calls are TRBV11-3 and TRBJ2-5, with a possible D match to TRBD2 (6 bases). CDR1 is SGHNT and CDR2 is YENEEA in the germline V gene. The CDR3 consists of 13 residues. Between the trimmed V and J ends, which lost 3 bases and 5 bases, there was a span of 10 bases. The CDR3 region has the DNA TGTGCCAGCAGCTTCACTAGCAGGGAGACCCAGTACTTC. It specifies CASSFTSRETQYF.

This clone was seen more than once but under ten times. The chain links TRBV29-1 to TRBJ2-6; D unresolved. V was cut by 4 bases and J by 4 bases, with 8 bases left in between. CDR1 SQVTM and CDR2 ANQGSEA come from the germline V gene. The CDR3 consists of 13 residues. This CDR3 reads CSVVGSGANVLTF. The CDR3 DNA follows: TGCAGCGTTGTCGGGTCCGGGGCCAACGTCCTGACTTTC.

The CDR3 reads CASSLPGGPRYEQYF. The CDR3 DNA reads as TGCGCCAGCAGCCTCCCCGGGGGGCCTCGGTACGAGCAGTACTTC. J is TRBJ2-7 and V is TRBV4-1; a weak D match, TRBD2 (7 bases). The CDR3 runs 15 residues. Germline V lookup: CDR1 MGHRA, CDR2 YSYEKL. V was cut by 4 bases and J by 4 bases, with 17 bases left in between.

The chain has TRBV9 and TRBJ2-1; maybe TRBD1 (5 bases). The CDR3 contains 12 residues. V was cut by 0 bases and J by 8 bases, with 6 bases left in between. Germline V gene lookup returns CDR1 SGDLS and CDR2 YYNGEE. CDR3 DNA sequence: TGTGCCAGCAGCGTAGGACAGTATGAGCAGTTCTTC. It codes for CASSVGQYEQFF.